Presented here are 25 T cell receptor beta chains from one specimen sequenced in a study of T cell responses to AZD1222 COVID-19 vaccine. The method was immunoSEQ multiplex PCR; TCRdb's version includes in-frame clones alone and lacks a portion of them. Here the sample spans 120,000 or so clones, around 85% being singletons. The sequences come from peripheral blood, collected on day 0 of AZD1222 vaccination. The receptor source for this set is an adult in good health.

This chain uses TRBV5-4 with TRBJ1-2; 7 nucleotides match TRBD1. Per germline, CDR1 SGHNT and CDR2 YYREEE (reference sequence). Trimming at V came to 4 bases and at J to 8 bases, leaving 8 bases not matched to a gene. The CDR3 runs to 13 residues. The CDR3 coding sequence is TGTGCCAGCAGCGCTACAGGGGCTGGGGGCTACACCTTC. Translating gives CASSATGAGGYTF.

The V gene is TRBV7-2, the J gene TRBJ2-5; possibly TRBD2 for D (5 bases). Germline lookup yields CDR1 SGHTA and CDR2 FQGNSA. Trimming cost V 2 bases and J 1 base, with 11 bases left between them. CDR3 length: 15 amino acids. The CDR3 is CASSLRWTGQETQYF. The CDR3 nucleotides are TGTGCCAGCAGCTTAAGGTGGACTGGCCAAGAGACCCAGTACTTC. Drawing the rest from reference TRBV7-2 and TRBJ2-5, the complete variable domain is GAGVSQSPSNKVTEKGKDVELRCDPISGHTALYWYRQSLGQGLEFLIYFQGNSAPDKSGLPSDRFSAERTGGSVSTLTIQRTQQEDSAVYLCASSLRWTGQETQYFGPGTRLLVL.

The V gene is TRBV10-3, the J gene TRBJ1-5; D may be TRBD1 (5 bases). Trimming shortened V by 2 bases and J by 6 bases, and 11 bases separated the two germline ends. The length of the CDR3 is 14 residues. Germline-derived CDR1 and CDR2 are ENHRY and SYGVKD. The DNA of the CDR3 is TGTGCCATCAGTGAGGGACACCCGGCTCAGCCCCAGCATTTT. Amino acid sequence: CAISEGHPAQPQHF.

V is TRBV9 and J is TRBJ1-5; no clear D. Germline V gives CDR1 SGDLS, CDR2 YYNGEE. This CDR3 has 13 amino acids. V was pared by 0 bases and J by 6 bases, with 7 bases between. This chain's CDR3 is CASSVGAGQPQHF. CDR3 in DNA: TGTGCCAGCAGCGTAGGAGCCGGTCAGCCCCAGCATTTT.

In nucleotides, the CDR3 is TGTGCCAGCAGCCTCGCAGGGGGCCCCTACGAGCAGTACTTC. Translating gives CASSLAGGPYEQYF. J is TRBJ2-7 and V is TRBV7-2; TRBD1 matches at 8 bases. The germline CDR1 and CDR2 sequences are SGHTA and FQGNSA. CDR3 length: 14 amino acids. J lost 2 bases, V lost 5 bases, and 5 bases had no gene match.

V gene TRBV19 combines with J gene TRBJ1-1; D remains unclear. Looked up from germline, CDR1 is LNHDA and CDR2 is SQIVND (reference sequence). The CDR3 is made up of 14 amino acids. Trimming removed 2 bases from V and 4 bases from J, with 11 bases in between. CDR3 protein: CASSINSLGTEAFF. The CDR3 DNA follows: TGTGCCAGTAGTATAAACAGTTTAGGCACTGAAGCTTTCTTT.

The V and J genes are TRBV11-2 and TRBJ2-7; no reliable D call. Per germline, CDR1 SGHAT and CDR2 FQNNGV. CDR3 size: 14 residues. Trimming cost V 6 bases and J 3 bases, with 15 bases left between them. The CDR3 here is CASRPLASVYEQYF. CDR3 DNA: TGTGCCAGCAGGCCCCTGGCCTCTGTCTACGAGCAGTACTTC.

The rearrangement uses TRBV27 and TRBJ1-1; D not certain. The CDR3 extends over 13 amino acids. V gave up 8 bases and J gave up 0 bases, with 10 bases separating them. Germline lookup yields CDR1 MNHEY and CDR2 SMNVEV (reference sequence). The CDR3 region is CASAVGMNTEAFF. The CDR3 nucleotides are TGTGCCAGCGCGGTGGGGATGAACACTGAAGCTTTCTTT.

V usage is TRBV7-2 and J usage is TRBJ1-1; possibly TRBD1 for D (6 bases). Trimming took 4 bases from V and 5 from J, leaving 8 bases between them. The V gene's germline CDR1 is SGHTA and CDR2 FQGNSA. This CDR3 region has 12 residues. The CDR3 region has the DNA TGTGCCAGCAGCTGGCAGGGGACTGAAGCTTTCTTT. Protein product: CASSWQGTEAFF.

The gene calls are TRBV6-5 and TRBJ2-1, with D tentatively TRBD2 (6 bases). The CDR3 consists of 15 residues. Trimming pared 0 bases from V and 5 bases from J, leaving 11 bases between. Germline lookup yields CDR1 MNHEY and CDR2 SVGAGI. CDR3 residues: CASSYSWGDHNEQFF. Written as DNA, the CDR3 is TGTGCCAGCAGTTACTCGTGGGGGGATCACAATGAGCAGTTCTTC.

CDR3 amino acids: CATSRVDRGGAFF. The CDR3, as DNA: TGTGCCACCAGCAGAGTAGACCGGGGGGGAGCTTTCTTT. The V gene is TRBV15, the J gene TRBJ1-1; D possibly corresponds to TRBD1 (5 bases). V lost 1 base and J lost 10, with 13 bases in between. The germline V gene has CDR1 LNHNV and CDR2 YYDKDF (reference sequence). The CDR3 has 13 residues.

The J gene is TRBJ1-4, the V gene TRBV7-2, with a possible D match to TRBD1 (6 bases). V was trimmed by 5 bases and J by 5 bases, leaving 18 bases between them. This CDR3 is built from 16 residues. CDR1 and CDR2 from the germline V gene are SGHTA and FQGNSA. The CDR3 protein is CASSPLSDRTNEKLFF. In DNA form, the CDR3 reads TGTGCCAGCAGCCCTCTCTCCGACAGGACGAATGAAAAACTGTTTTTT. The full variable domain, its missing parts supplied by reference TRBV7-2 and TRBJ1-4, is GAGVSQSPSNKVTEKGKDVELRCDPISGHTALYWYRQSLGQGLEFLIYFQGNSAPDKSGLPSDRFSAERTGGSVSTLTIQRTQQEDSAVYLCASSPLSDRTNEKLFFGSGTQLSVL.

This clone appeared once. J is TRBJ2-7 and V is TRBV6-5; D is unresolved. V lost 7 bases and J 3 bases, leaving 13 bases between the germline ends. There are 13 residues in the CDR3. Germline CDR1 reads MNHEY; CDR2 reads SVGAGI. The CDR3 sequence: CASTEDGSYEQYF. CDR3 DNA sequence: TGTGCCAGCACCGAAGACGGTAGCTACGAGCAGTACTTC.

The CDR3 region is CASSSDRGVQKLFF. The CDR3 DNA reads as TGTGCCAGCAGCTCAGACAGGGGGGTACAAAAACTGTTTTTT. The chain recombines TRBV7-8 with TRBJ1-4; TRBD1 aligns across 9 bases. Germline V gives CDR1 SGHVS, CDR2 FQNEAQ. The CDR3 has 14 residues. The J segment lost 9 bases and the V segment lost 4 bases, leaving 6 bases of the junction unmatched.

The chain employs TRBV5-1 and TRBJ2-1; TRBD2 is a possible D gene (7 bases). Germline CDR1 is SGHRS and CDR2 is YFSETQ. The ends were cut back, 5 bases at V and 10 bases at J, with 22 bases in the middle. This CDR3 is 15 amino acids long. The CDR3 coding sequence is TGCGCCAGCAGTATCCTGGGAGGGGGGGCCTCGGAGCAGTTCTTC. Amino acid sequence: CASSILGGGASEQFF.

The V and J genes are TRBV28 and TRBJ2-5, with D possibly matching TRBD2 (6 bases). V was pared by 3 bases and J by 3 bases, with 8 bases between. The germline gives CDR1 MDHEN, CDR2 SYDVKM. CDR3 length equals 13 residues. CDR3 region: CASSFGSEETQYF. The CDR3, as DNA: TGTGCCAGCAGTTTCGGGAGTGAAGAGACCCAGTACTTC.

V is TRBV5-1 and J is TRBJ2-7; D not resolved. The CDR3 consists of 15 residues. Trimming removed 6 bases from V and 3 bases from J, with 19 bases in between. CDR1 SGHRS and CDR2 YFSETQ come from the germline V gene. The CDR3 protein is CASTDWMGGDYEQYF. CDR3 nucleotide sequence: TGCGCCAGCACCGATTGGATGGGCGGAGACTACGAGCAGTACTTC.

The chain couples TRBV2 to TRBJ1-5; tentative D call: TRBD1 (5 bases). Trimming left V 3 bases short and J 8 bases short, with 20 bases between. The CDR3 covers 16 residues. Germline values: CDR1 SNHLY, CDR2 FYNNEI. CDR3 coding DNA: TGTGCCAGCAGTGAGGTCGCGGGACGCCGCGGAGAGCCCCAGCATTTT. It yields the protein CASSEVAGRRGEPQHF.

The rearrangement joins TRBV19 to TRBJ1-1; no firm D call. Germline V gene data show CDR1 as LNHDA and CDR2 as SQIVND (reference sequence). The CDR3 totals 15 residues. V dropped 1 base and J dropped 4 bases, with 13 bases sitting between them. The CDR3 coding sequence is TGTGCCAGTAGTATAGTTCGAGGGTTGGGCACTGAAGCTTTCTTT. Its translation: CASSIVRGLGTEAFF. The full variable domain, with the rest looked up from reference TRBV19 and TRBJ1-1, is DGGITQSPKYLFRKEGQNVTLSCEQNLNHDAMYWYRQDPGQGLRLIYYSQIVNDFQKGDIAEGYSVSREKKESFPLTVTSAQKNPTAFYLCASSIVRGLGTEAFFGQGTRLTVV.

This chain uses TRBV7-3 with TRBJ2-3; perhaps D is TRBD1 or TRBD2 (5 bases each). This CDR3 is 15 amino acids long. V shed 1 base and J shed 5 bases, with 13 bases lying between them. Germline-derived CDR1 and CDR2 are SGHTA and FQGTGA. CDR3 sequence reads: CASSLRGTEGDTQYF. Written as DNA, the CDR3 is TGTGCCAGCAGCTTAAGGGGGACCGAGGGAGATACGCAGTATTTT.

The chain joins TRBV5-4 to TRBJ2-5; a weak D match, TRBD2 (5 bases). V was clipped by 3 bases and J by 2 bases, with 11 bases between them. The germline CDR1 and CDR2 sequences are SGHNT and YYREEE (reference sequence). CDR3 size: 14 residues. CDR3 amino acids: CASSYLAGQETQYF. The CDR3, as DNA: TGTGCCAGCAGCTACCTAGCAGGTCAAGAGACCCAGTACTTC.

The chain joins TRBV7-2 to TRBJ1-6; 9 nucleotides match TRBD1. Germline values: CDR1 SGHTA, CDR2 FQGNSA. The CDR3 spans 17 residues. J gave up 0 bases and V 5 bases, and 5 bases lay outside the gene matches. CDR3 sequence (DNA): TGTGCCAGCAGCGCCGGGACAGGGAGCTCCTATAATTCACCCCTCCACTTT. Its translation is CASSAGTGSSYNSPLHF. Supplemented by reference TRBV7-2 and TRBJ1-6, the full variable domain reads GAGVSQSPSNKVTEKGKDVELRCDPISGHTALYWYRQSLGQGLEFLIYFQGNSAPDKSGLPSDRFSAERTGGSVSTLTIQRTQQEDSAVYLCASSAGTGSSYNSPLHFGNGTRLTVT.

V usage is TRBV9 and J usage is TRBJ1-6, with 7 bases that match TRBD1. After removal of 3 bases from V and 7 bases from J, the junction contained 7 bases not matched to a gene. Germline CDR1 and CDR2: SGDLS and YYNGEE. The CDR3 sequence is 15 residues long. CDR3 nucleotide sequence: TGTGCCAGCAGCGGCCCCGGGACAGTAAATTCACCCCTCCACTTT. Translating gives CASSGPGTVNSPLHF.

The V and J genes are TRBV7-2 and TRBJ1-1, with 12 bases matching TRBD1. The germline V gene encodes CDR1 SGHTA and CDR2 FQGNSA. V was pared by 8 bases and J by 9 bases, with 13 bases of the junction left unmatched. This CDR3 region has 15 residues. Here the CDR3 DNA reads TGTGCCAGCTCAGGTCCCCGGGACAGGGGGCGGAAAGCTTTCTTT. Its protein product is CASSGPRDRGRKAFF.

Comment on this clone: At one end the junction does not follow the germline gene, possibly because of a read error. V and J are TRBV5-1 and TRBJ2-1, with a possible D match to TRBD2 (6 bases). Germline CDR1 and CDR2: SGHRS and YFSETQ. CDR3 size: 13 residues. CDR3 DNA sequence: TGCGCCAGCAGATTGGGACTGACCAATGAGCAGTTCTTC. Translation gives CASRLGLTNEQFF.